These 14 T cell receptor beta chains came from one sample sequenced in a study of blood T cells in healthy people across ages. For the second PCR, which ran for 7 to 11 cycles, a sample-barcoded 5' primer and a J-beta primer mix were used. A single record per CDR3 protein comes from TCRdb applying MiXCR to the 5' RACE reads. Seen here are about 1,400,000 distinct CDR3 sequences, approximately 59% observed once, and the top ten hold approximately 7%. The sample consisted of blood. These receptors originate from a man between 18 and 29 years old in good health.

V usage is TRBV4-1 and J usage is TRBJ2-1, with 8 nucleotides matching TRBD2. The CDR3 spans 18 residues. The V and J ends lost 0 bases and 2 bases, in that order; junction bases with no gene match: 9. Germline loops: CDR1 MGHRA, CDR2 YSYEKL. Here the CDR3 DNA reads TGCGCCAGCAGCCAAGAGCCAAGACCGGGGGGGCCCTACAATGAGCAGTTCTTC. Protein: CASSQEPRPGGPYNEQFF.

This clonotype was observed a single time. The CDR3 bases are TGTGCCAGCAGTTTCGTGGGGATGGGGAGCACAGATACGCAGTATTTT. Amino acids: CASSFVGMGSTDTQYF. V is TRBV12-3 or TRBV12-4 and J is TRBJ2-3; D is unresolved. The CDR3 is made up of 16 amino acids. Trimming pared 3 bases from V and 0 bases from J, leaving 13 bases between.

The chain combines TRBV2 with TRBJ2-2, with 7 nucleotides matching TRBD1. Germline CDR1 is SNHLY and CDR2 is FYNNEI. The CDR3 contains 16 residues. Unmatched junction bases numbered 12, after V lost 6 bases and J lost 5 bases. CDR3 bases: TGTGCCAGCAGAGTTCGACAGGGCACGAGAACCGGGGAGCTGTTTTTT. It encodes CASRVRQGTRTGELFF.

The chain couples TRBV10-1 to TRBJ2-3, with 7 positions matching TRBD1. J lost 6 bases, V lost 2 bases, and 8 bases had no gene match. CDR3 length equals 15 residues. Germline CDR1 and CDR2: WNHNN and SYGVQD (reference sequence). The CDR3 sequence: CASSELDRDADTQYF. The CDR3 coding sequence is TGCGCCAGCAGTGAGCTTGACAGGGATGCCGATACGCAGTATTTT.

This chain links TRBV7-9 with TRBJ2-7; no definite D call. Trimming shortened V by 1 base and J by 4 bases, and 20 bases separated the two germline ends. Germline V gene sequence: CDR1 SEHNR, CDR2 FQNEAQ (reference sequence). The length of the CDR3 is 17 residues. CDR3 residues: CASSLVDVTDLMYEQYF. CDR3 nucleotides: TGTGCCAGCAGCTTAGTAGATGTCACTGACTTGATGTACGAGCAGTACTTC.

This clonotype was counted once. V is TRBV7-9 and J is TRBJ1-1; no clear D gene. The CDR3 is 16 residues long. V shed 5 bases and J shed 4 bases, with 20 bases lying between them. From germline, CDR1 is SEHNR and CDR2 FQNEAQ (reference sequence). The DNA of the CDR3 is TGTGCCAGCAGCCTACGTACGGGAGGGCTGGGCACTGAAGCTTTCTTT. The encoded protein is CASSLRTGGLGTEAFF.

The gene calls are TRBV4-1 and TRBJ2-1; TRBD2 aligns across 11 bases. This CDR3 spans 16 amino acids. Looked up from germline, CDR1 is MGHRA and CDR2 is YSYEKL. J lost 8 bases, V lost 0 bases, and 6 bases had no gene match. Here the CDR3 reads CASSQEVLAGGYEQFF. CDR3 nucleotides: TGCGCCAGCAGCCAAGAAGTCCTAGCGGGGGGTTATGAGCAGTTCTTC.

V is TRBV2 and J is TRBJ1-5; 9 nucleotides agree with TRBD1. Germline values: CDR1 SNHLY, CDR2 FYNNEI. The CDR3 contains 13 residues. Trimming removed 10 bases from V and 6 bases from J; junction bases left unmatched: 7. The CDR3 spells CATGTGLIQPQHF. The DNA of the CDR3 is TGTGCCACCGGGACAGGGCTTATTCAGCCCCAGCATTTT.

There are a few counts of this clonotype. V gene TRBV10-3 combines with J gene TRBJ2-7, with 7 bases that match TRBD1. The CDR3 has 15 residues. The V gene end was trimmed by 8 bases and the J gene end by 3 bases; junction bases not matched to a gene: 13. The germline CDR1 and CDR2 sequences are ENHRY and SYGVKD. The CDR3: CAISNSTGINYEQYF. In nucleotides, the CDR3 is TGTGCCATCTCGAACTCGACAGGGATAAACTACGAGCAGTACTTC.

J is TRBJ2-3 and V is TRBV12-3 or TRBV12-4; D ambiguous. The CDR3 runs 13 residues. Trimming stripped 3 bases from V and 5 bases from J, with 9 bases between. The CDR3 loop is CASSLDLEDTQYF. CDR3 DNA sequence: TGTGCCAGCAGTTTGGATCTAGAAGATACGCAGTATTTT.

This sequence joins TRBV10-3 and TRBJ1-6; D remains ambiguous. V was clipped by 9 bases and J by 0 bases, with 18 bases between them. Germline loops: CDR1 ENHRY, CDR2 SYGVKD. The CDR3 contains 17 residues. CDR3 bases: TGTGCCATTGTCCGATTGCAAAGGAGCTCCTATAATTCACCCCTCCACTTT. Protein product: CAIVRLQRSSYNSPLHF.

This clonotype was detected once. The rearrangement links TRBV29-1 to TRBJ1-2, with 8 bases matching TRBD1. Per germline, CDR1 SQVTM and CDR2 ANQGSEA. The CDR3 is made up of 13 amino acids. CDR3 in amino acids: CSIYTGGDYGYTF. Written as DNA, the CDR3 is TGCAGTATTTATACAGGGGGAGACTATGGCTACACCTTC.

As DNA, the CDR3 is TGTGCCAGCAGTTTCTTGGCCCTAGCGGGAGCCGCAGATACGCAGTATTTT. Its translation: CASSFLALAGAADTQYF. The J gene is TRBJ2-3, the V gene TRBV28; 10 bases match TRBD2. CDR1 is MDHEN and CDR2 is SYDVKM in the germline V gene. V was pared by 3 bases and J by 4 bases, with 10 bases of the junction left unmatched. The CDR3 sequence is 17 residues long.

Points on this clonotype: One junction end disagrees with the germline gene, perhaps due to a read error. This chain uses TRBV15 with TRBJ2-1, with 7 bases matching TRBD1. The CDR3 sequence is 15 residues long. Germline lookup yields CDR1 LNHNV and CDR2 YYDKDF (reference sequence). CDR3 coding DNA: TGTGCCACCAGCAGAGATGGGACAGCGCACAAGGAGCAGTTCTTC. It is translated as CATSRDGTAHKEQFF.